This T cell receptor (beta chain) was obtained from a study of T cell repertoires in cytomegalovirus infection. Concerning this clonotype: Its cognate antigen is unknown.

TCRdb re-called the reads through MiXCR, storing one row per CDR3 protein. The data contain around 750,000 distinct CDR3 sequences, around a third of them singletons. The CDR3 loop spans 13 amino acids. V shed 7 bases, J shed 7 bases, and the junction held 8 bases outside the gene matches. Germline-derived CDR1 and CDR2 are MDHEN and SYDVKM. This specimen consisted of cultured CD8+ T cells from PBMCs, obtained from culture after CMV antigen stimulation. The chain joins TRBV28 to TRBJ2-7, with TRBD1 matching 9 bases. The clonotype originates from a human donor in good health (CMV status not recorded). Some clones in this sample may be carry-over from other donors' samples. Written as DNA, the CDR3 is TGTGCCAGCACCCGGACAGGGGTGCGAGAGCAGTACGTC. Residues: CASTRTGVREQYV.